These 12 T cell receptor beta chains share one sample of origin, sequenced in a study of shared T cell receptors in the human thymus. The table came from immunoSEQ multiplex PCR; TCRdb's copy has only in-frame clones and leaves some out. Of over 450,000 clones detected, about four fifths appear once; the ten largest clones hold more than 0.01%. These data were also reused for a study on human thymus T cells.

Sequencing used thymocytes. The receptors were sampled from a boy in the first two years of life with a congenital heart defect.

The V gene is TRBV7-2, the J gene TRBJ2-7; TRBD2 agrees at 11 bases. This CDR3 is 18 amino acids long. CDR1 SGHTA and CDR2 FQGNSA come from the germline V gene. V lost 3 bases, J lost 0 bases, and 10 bases stayed unmatched. The CDR3 reads CASSFTSSLAGVSYEQYF. As DNA, the CDR3 is TGTGCCAGCAGCTTCACATCCTCACTAGCGGGAGTCTCCTACGAGCAGTACTTC.

The V call is TRBV5-4, the J call TRBJ2-3; 11 bases are shared with TRBD2. The CDR3 runs 15 residues. Per germline, CDR1 SGHNT and CDR2 YYREEE (reference sequence). V lost 3 bases and J lost 3; bases outside the gene matches: 3. For the CDR3, the DNA is TGTGCCAGCAGCTCAACTAGCGGGAGAACAGATACGCAGTATTTT. As protein: CASSSTSGRTDTQYF.

CDR3 nucleotides: TGTGCCAGCAGCCCCCCCGAGCACGAGCAGTACTTC. The encoded protein is CASSPPEHEQYF. The chain employs TRBV7-2 and TRBJ2-7; no clear D. The length of the CDR3 is 12 residues. Trimming took off 5 bases at V and 5 bases at J, with 10 bases between the two ends. The germline V gene has CDR1 SGHTA and CDR2 FQGNSA.

The V gene is TRBV28, the J gene TRBJ1-4, with unresolved D. Trimming left V 0 bases short and J 7 bases short, with 12 bases between. Germline V gene lookup returns CDR1 MDHEN and CDR2 SYDVKM. The CDR3 contains 15 residues. This chain's CDR3 is CASSLCSGWGEKLFF. DNA of the CDR3: TGTGCCAGCAGTTTATGTTCGGGGTGGGGTGAAAAACTGTTTTTT.

This clone is a singleton in its sample. This chain connects TRBV6-1 to TRBJ1-2, with 7 bases that match TRBD1. The CDR3 totals 14 residues. With V trimmed by 5 bases and J by 3 bases, 6 bases remained unmatched. The germline CDR1 and CDR2 sequences are MNHNS and SASEGT. As DNA, the CDR3 is TGTGCCAGCAGTACCGCCCAGGGGGACTATGGCTACACCTTC. This translates into CASSTAQGDYGYTF.

The CDR3 bases are TGTGCCAGCAGCCAGGTGGGGGGATTAAGCTCCTACGAGCAGTACTTC. Encoded protein: CASSQVGGLSSYEQYF. The V and J genes are TRBV27 and TRBJ2-7; perhaps TRBD2 as D (6 bases). V was trimmed by 6 bases and J by 0 bases, leaving 18 bases between them. The CDR3 contains 16 residues. Looked up from germline, CDR1 is MNHEY and CDR2 is SMNVEV (reference sequence).

The chain employs TRBV7-6 and TRBJ2-1; TRBD2 aligns across 7 bases. CDR3 length equals 18 residues. V lost 1 base to trimming and J lost 4 bases; unmatched junction nucleotides: 13. Germline CDR1 SGHVS, CDR2 FNYEAQ. The CDR3 loop is CASSLVGSGYSGYNEQFF. Here the CDR3 DNA reads TGTGCCAGCAGCTTAGTAGGTTCGGGGTATAGCGGGTACAATGAGCAGTTCTTC. Based on the CDR3 plus reference TRBV7-6 and TRBJ2-1, the full variable domain is GAGVSQSPRYKVTKRGQDVALRCDPISGHVSLYWYRQALGQGPEFLTYFNYEAQQDKSGLPNDRFSAERPEGSISTLTIQRTEQRDSAMYRCASSLVGSGYSGYNEQFFGPGTRLTVL.

V gene TRBV4-3 combines with J gene TRBJ2-7, with unresolved D. Trimming left V 2 bases short and J 5 bases short, with 7 bases between. Germline V lookup: CDR1 LGHNA, CDR2 YSLEER. CDR3 length equals 12 residues. The CDR3 loop is CASSQFSHEQYF. In DNA, the CDR3 is TGCGCCAGCAGCCAATTTAGTCACGAGCAGTACTTC.

The chain recombines TRBV4-3 with TRBJ2-1, with 7 nucleotides matching TRBD2. V dropped 4 bases and J dropped 6; count of bases not matched to a gene: 9. The CDR3 runs to 15 residues. Germline loops: CDR1 LGHNA, CDR2 YSLEER. The CDR3 sequence: CASSRGGGGVNEQFF. CDR3 nucleotide sequence: TGCGCCAGCAGCCGAGGCGGGGGAGGGGTCAATGAGCAGTTCTTC.

This sequence joins TRBV27 and TRBJ2-3; 7 bases agree with TRBD1. The V gene end was trimmed by 5 bases and the J gene end by 2 bases; junction bases not matched to a gene: 16. The CDR3 is made up of 18 amino acids. Germline V gene data show CDR1 as MNHEY and CDR2 as SMNVEV (reference sequence). The CDR3, as DNA: TGTGCCAGCAGTCAACACTCCCGCGACAGGGTCTTCACAGATACGCAGTATTTT. It is translated as CASSQHSRDRVFTDTQYF.

The gene calls are TRBV15 and TRBJ2-7, with 11 bases that match TRBD1. Germline CDR1 reads LNHNV; CDR2 reads YYDKDF (reference sequence). The CDR3 extends over 16 amino acids. The junction had 13 bases not matched to a gene; V was cut back by 5 bases and J by 7 bases. The DNA for the CDR3 is TGTGCCACCAGCGCTCAAACAAGGGACAGGGGGTGTGAGCAGTACTTC. As protein: CATSAQTRDRGCEQYF. The full variable domain, with the rest looked up from reference TRBV15 and TRBJ2-7, is DAMVIQNPRYQVTQFGKPVTLSCSQTLNHNVMYWYQQKSSQAPKLLFHYYDKDFNNEADTPDNFQSRRPNTSFCFLDIRSPGLGDTAMYLCATSAQTRDRGCEQYFGPGTRLTVT.

The chain has TRBV15 and TRBJ1-4, with 10 bases aligning to TRBD1. Looked up from germline, CDR1 is LNHNV and CDR2 is YYDKDF (reference sequence). The CDR3 loop spans 19 amino acids. Trimming at V came to 0 bases and at J to 5 bases, leaving 12 bases not matched to a gene. CDR3 DNA: TGTGCCACCAGCAGAGACCAGGGACAGGGGACTGGGCGGAATGAAAAACTGTTTTTT. This translates into CATSRDQGQGTGRNEKLFF.